The clone carrying this TCR beta chain has only a few counts. Its antigen is unidentified. The data were obtained in a study of T cells in Graves' hyperthyroidism and ophthalmopathy. Whole-study results and caveats: Ophthalmopathy was distinguished from stable hyperthyroidism by 13 V-J signatures. Among thyroid clonotypes expanded above 0.001, most also appeared in blood.

Template material for amplifying TCR beta CDR3 regions consisted of RNA transcripts. First-round RT-PCR of the TCR CDR3 relied on the HTBI primer set. TCRdb reanalysed the multiplex PCR reads using MiXCR and keeps one entry per CDR3 protein. Of about 700,000 distinct CDR3 sequences in the sample, around 15% were seen once. CDR1 is MNHNS and CDR2 is SASEGT in the germline V gene. CDR3 length: 15 amino acids. Deletions cut 6 bases from V and 2 bases from J, with 17 bases between. Source material: blood. This clonotype was sampled from a woman under 30 with Graves' hyperthyroidism. The rearrangement joins TRBV6-1 to TRBJ2-7; D gene uncertain. CDR3 sequence reads: CASSEMRTVAYEQYF. The CDR3 DNA is TGTGCCAGCAGCGAGATGCGGACCGTCGCCTACGAGCAGTACTTC.